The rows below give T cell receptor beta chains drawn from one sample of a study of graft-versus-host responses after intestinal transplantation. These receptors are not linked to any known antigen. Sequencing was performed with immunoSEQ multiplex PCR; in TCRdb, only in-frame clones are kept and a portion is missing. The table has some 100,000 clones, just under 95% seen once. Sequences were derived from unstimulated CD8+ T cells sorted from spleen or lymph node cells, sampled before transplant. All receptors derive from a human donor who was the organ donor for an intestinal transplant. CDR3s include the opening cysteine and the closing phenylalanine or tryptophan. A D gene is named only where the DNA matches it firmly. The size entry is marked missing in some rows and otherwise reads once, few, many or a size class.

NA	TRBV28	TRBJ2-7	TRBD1	CASRVTGAGYEQYF	TGTGCCAGCCGAGTCACAGGGGCCGGCTACGAGCAGTACTTC
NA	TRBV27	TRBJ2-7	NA	CASRIALSYEQYF	TGTGCCAGCAGGATAGCGCTTTCCTACGAGCAGTACTTC
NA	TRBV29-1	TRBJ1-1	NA	CSAPTGNTEAFF	TGCAGCGCACCGACAGGGAACACTGAAGCTTTCTTT
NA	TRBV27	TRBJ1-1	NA	CASSFQVGTEAFF	TGTGCCAGCAGTTTCCAGGTAGGCACTGAAGCTTTCTTT
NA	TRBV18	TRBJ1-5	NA	CASSLRGGNQPQHF	TGTGCCAGCTCACTCAGGGGAGGGAATCAGCCCCAGCATTTT
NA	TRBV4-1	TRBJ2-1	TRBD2	CASSGRDPNPYNEQFF	TGCGCCAGCAGCGGGAGGGACCCCAACCCTTACAATGAGCAGTTCTTC
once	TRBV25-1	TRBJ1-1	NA	CASSSLGGTEAFF	TGTGCCAGCAGTTCTCTCGGGGGCACTGAAGCTTTCTTT
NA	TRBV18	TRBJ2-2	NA	CASSPNGRGPNTGELFF	TGTGCCAGCTCACCAAATGGGCGGGGCCCGAACACCGGGGAGCTGTTTTTT
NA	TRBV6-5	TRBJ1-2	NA	CASRGEGDYGYTF	TGTGCCAGCAGGGGAGAAGGAGACTATGGCTACACCTTC
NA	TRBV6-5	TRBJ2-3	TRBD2	CASSYSGTSGDTQYF	TGTGCCAGCAGTTACTCCGGGACTAGCGGAGATACGCAGTATTTT
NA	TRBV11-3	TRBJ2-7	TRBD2	CASRSGTSGYEQYF	TGTGCCAGCCGATCCGGGACTAGCGGATACGAGCAGTACTTC
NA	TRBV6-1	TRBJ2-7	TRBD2	CASSELISGSYEQYF	TGTGCCAGCAGTGAATTGATTAGCGGGAGTTACGAGCAGTACTTC
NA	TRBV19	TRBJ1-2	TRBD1	CASTLRQGVNGYTF	TGTGCCAGTACCCTTAGACAGGGGGTAAATGGCTACACCTTC
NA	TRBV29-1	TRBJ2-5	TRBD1	CSVRQGEETQYF	TGCAGCGTCCGGCAGGGGGAAGAGACCCAGTACTTC
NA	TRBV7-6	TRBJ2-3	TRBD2	CASSLAGGNTDTQYF	TGTGCCAGCAGCTTAGCGGGAGGGAACACAGATACGCAGTATTTT
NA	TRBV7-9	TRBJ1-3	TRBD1	CASSLGQGSGNTIYF	TGTGCCAGCAGCTTGGGACAGGGCTCTGGAAACACCATATATTTT
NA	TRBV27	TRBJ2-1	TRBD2	CASSPIGLAAYNEQFF	TGTGCCAGCAGTCCCATCGGACTAGCGGCCTACAATGAGCAGTTCTTC
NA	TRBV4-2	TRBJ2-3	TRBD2	CASSSRSSGGTDTQYF	TGTGCCAGCAGCTCCCGATCCAGCGGGGGGACGGATACGCAGTATTTT